The present TCR beta chain was sequenced within a study of shared clonotypes between healthy human individuals. The CDR3 contains 15 residues. Germline V gene sequence: CDR1 SGHNT, CDR2 YYREEE (reference sequence). V lost 5 bases to trimming and J lost 2 bases, with 17 bases between them. It was at deep level that the assay was run. Produced via immunoSEQ multiplex PCR; TCRdb's table is partial and in-frame only. The data show roughly 2 million clones, approximately 95% seen once. Study outcomes and limitations: Only blood was sampled; tissue repertoires likely differ. Naive CD4 clonotypes overlapped across several donors at approximately 5%.

CD4+ cell separation produced CD45RA+ naive and CD45RA-negative memory subsets. With respect to this clone: Its matching antigen is unknown.

The receptor's source is a man between 18 and 29 years old in good health. Sequencing was done on a sample of naive CD4+ T cells sorted from blood. Subset reported: CD45RA+ positively selected. The V and J genes are TRBV5-4 and TRBJ2-7; D might be TRBD1 (6 bases). Here the CDR3 reads CASRVAGVRPYEQYF. CDR3 nucleotide sequence: TGTGCCAGCAGGGTGGCAGGGGTAAGGCCCTACGAGCAGTACTTC.